Reported below is one TCR beta chain. This sample was included in a study of T cell changes during pregnancy in multiple sclerosis. The germline gives CDR1 SGHTA, CDR2 FQGTGA. Germline trimming cut 5 bases from V and 4 bases from J; bases unmatched to any gene: 5. The CDR3 is 15 amino acids. Sequenced by immunoSEQ multiplex PCR; TCRdb stores in-frame clones only, minus some. The data contain roughly 49,000 clones, about 93% of them seen just once; the ten biggest clones take up roughly 4%. The chain employs TRBV7-3 and TRBJ1-4; 9 bases are shared with TRBD1. Sample: CD8+ T cells from peripheral blood mononuclear cells, taken after pregnancy. This sequence originates from a female donor with multiple sclerosis, enrolled in a pregnancy study. CDR3 coding DNA: TGTGCCAGCAGCAAGACAGGGGGACTTAATGAAAAACTGTTTTTT. The encoded protein is CASSKTGGLNEKLFF.